Following are 27 T cell receptor beta chains from one sample sequenced in a study of T cell responses to AZD1222 COVID-19 vaccine. TCRdb keeps only in-frame clones here, not all; method: immunoSEQ multiplex PCR. Here the sample spans 140,000 to 150,000 clones, about 86% being singletons. Sequences were derived from peripheral blood, sampled 28 days after the second AZD1222 dose. These receptors were taken from an adult who received the AZD1222 COVID-19 vaccine.

The chain employs TRBV10-2 and TRBJ1-6, with no clear D. Germline V gene sequence: CDR1 WSHSY, CDR2 SAAADI. The V and J ends lost 0 bases and 10 bases respectively, with 7 bases between them. The CDR3 sequence is 13 residues long. CDR3 nucleotide sequence: TGCGCCAGCAGTGAGTCGAAAGGCTCACCCCTCCACTTT. Translation gives CASSESKGSPLHF.

The V call is TRBV19, the J call TRBJ1-6, with a weak D call TRBD1 (5 bases). This CDR3 region has 13 residues. CDR1 and CDR2 from the germline V gene are LNHDA and SQIVND (reference sequence). V lost 6 bases and J 9 bases, leaving 12 bases between the germline ends. Written as DNA, the CDR3 is TGTGCCAGTAGGGGGCTTGGGAGTTCACCCCTCCACTTT. Amino acid sequence: CASRGLGSSPLHF.

The chain employs TRBV15 and TRBJ2-1; 9 bases line up with TRBD2. The CDR3 is 15 residues long. Per germline, CDR1 LNHNV and CDR2 YYDKDF (reference sequence). V gave up 5 bases and J gave up 4 bases; unmatched junction bases: 6. The CDR3 sequence: CATSRLAVEYNEQFF. CDR3 nucleotide sequence: TGTGCCACCAGCCGACTAGCGGTGGAATACAATGAGCAGTTCTTC.

The V call is TRBV5-4, the J call TRBJ2-1; 12 bases align to TRBD2. Losses at the gene ends were 0 bases for V and 4 bases for J; bases not matched to a gene: 2. The CDR3 totals 16 residues. CDR1 SGHNT and CDR2 YYREEE come from the germline V gene (reference sequence). The CDR3 DNA sequence: TGTGCCAGCAGCTTGGGAGGACTAGCGGGATACAATGAGCAGTTCTTC. Protein: CASSLGGLAGYNEQFF.

The chain couples TRBV29-1 to TRBJ2-3; 7 nucleotides match TRBD2. Trimming cost V 8 bases and J 2 bases; bases outside gene matches: 7. The CDR3 has 13 amino acids. Per germline, CDR1 SQVTM and CDR2 ANQGSEA. CDR3 protein: CSSHAGDTDTQYF. Here the CDR3 DNA reads TGCAGCTCTCACGCGGGGGACACAGATACGCAGTATTTT.

The CDR3 DNA follows: TGTGCCACCGGGACAGGGATGATGAACACTGAAGCTTTCTTT. Residues: CATGTGMMNTEAFF. The chain is built from TRBV10-3 and TRBJ1-1, with 9 bases matching TRBD1. The CDR3 is 14 amino acids. V lost 10 bases to trimming and J lost 0 bases; unmatched junction nucleotides: 6. Germline V gives CDR1 ENHRY, CDR2 SYGVKD.

This sequence joins TRBV7-8 and TRBJ2-3; TRBD2 matches 12 bases. V lost 4 bases to trimming and J lost 5 bases; unmatched junction nucleotides: 4. In germline, CDR1 is SGHVS, CDR2 FQNEAQ. The CDR3 runs 15 residues. The CDR3 protein is CASSSSGGAGDTQYF. The CDR3 DNA is TGTGCCAGCAGCTCTAGCGGGGGGGCGGGAGATACGCAGTATTTT.

The rearrangement links TRBV7-6 to TRBJ2-1; D is undetermined. The CDR3 contains 14 residues. V was shortened by 1 base and J by 6 bases, with 10 bases between the two germline ends. From germline, CDR1 is SGHVS and CDR2 FNYEAQ. The CDR3 region is CASSLGDTRNEQFF. Here the CDR3 DNA reads TGTGCCAGCAGCTTAGGCGACACCCGCAATGAGCAGTTCTTC.

The chain links TRBV7-2 to TRBJ1-3; D gene unclear. Trimming took off 0 bases at V and 6 bases at J, with 9 bases between the two ends. From germline, CDR1 is SGHTA and CDR2 FQGNSA. The CDR3 is made up of 14 amino acids. The DNA of the CDR3 is TGTGCCAGCAGCTTAGCGGTAGGGATAAACACCATATATTTT. This encodes CASSLAVGINTIYF.

The chain combines TRBV10-3 with TRBJ1-5; TRBD1 matches 7 bases. CDR3 length equals 15 residues. The germline CDR1 and CDR2 sequences are ENHRY and SYGVKD. Trimming removed 6 bases from V and 3 bases from J; junction bases left unmatched: 8. The DNA for the CDR3 is TGTGCCATCAGAGACCCAGGGGGTACCAATCAGCCCCAGCATTTT. Its protein product is CAIRDPGGTNQPQHF.

This clone appeared once. J is TRBJ1-1 and V is TRBV11-2; weak D call: TRBD1 (5 bases). The length of the CDR3 is 15 residues. V lost 6 bases to trimming and J lost 0 bases, with 14 bases between them. The germline CDR1 and CDR2 sequences are SGHAT and FQNNGV. This CDR3 reads CASSRQGPMNTEAFF. The CDR3 DNA reads as TGTGCCAGCAGTCGGCAGGGACCCATGAACACTGAAGCTTTCTTT.

CDR3 loop: CASSSTNLPEAFF. DNA for the CDR3: TGTGCCAGCAGTTCGACGAACTTGCCTGAAGCTTTCTTT. The chain has TRBV6-6 and TRBJ1-1; D is uncertain. Germline lookup yields CDR1 MNHNY and CDR2 SVGAGI (reference sequence). The CDR3 contains 13 residues. Trimming removed 4 bases at V and 6 bases at J, with 12 bases between.

The CDR3: CASSIGGVNSPLHF. The CDR3 nucleotides are TGTGCCAGTAGTATAGGCGGGGTAAATTCACCCCTCCACTTT. The chain uses TRBV19 and TRBJ1-6; D unresolved. The CDR3 totals 14 residues. Germline V gives CDR1 LNHDA, CDR2 SQIVND (reference sequence). Trimming removed 1 base at V and 7 bases at J, with 8 bases between. Full variable domain (outside the CDR3, taken from reference TRBV19 and TRBJ1-6): DGGITQSPKYLFRKEGQNVTLSCEQNLNHDAMYWYRQDPGQGLRLIYYSQIVNDFQKGDIAEGYSVSREKKESFPLTVTSAQKNPTAFYLCASSIGGVNSPLHFGNGTRLTVT.

The chain has TRBV10-3 and TRBJ1-1; 10 bases align to TRBD1. Germline CDR1 reads ENHRY; CDR2 reads SYGVKD. The J segment lost 3 bases and the V segment lost 3 bases, leaving 7 bases of the junction unmatched. The CDR3 contains 16 residues. The CDR3 loop reads CAISDPLGTGDTEAFF. Written as DNA, the CDR3 is TGTGCCATCAGTGACCCCTTAGGGACAGGGGACACTGAAGCTTTCTTT.

The V gene is TRBV19, the J gene TRBJ1-4; weak D call: TRBD1 (5 bases). The V end was cut by 7 bases, the J end by 5 bases, with 5 bases between. The length of the CDR3 is 11 residues. Germline lookup yields CDR1 LNHDA and CDR2 SQIVND (reference sequence). CDR3 nucleotide sequence: TGTGCCAGTACAGGGAATGAAAAACTGTTTTTT. It encodes CASTGNEKLFF.

The chain has TRBV29-1 and TRBJ2-4; D call uncertain. Germline V gives CDR1 SQVTM, CDR2 ANQGSEA. Trimming took off 8 bases at V and 10 bases at J, with 27 bases between the two ends. CDR3 size: 15 residues. The CDR3 nucleotides are TGCAGCTTTTTATTCTCTGGGTGGGGTTTTCCAATTCAGTACTTC. Amino acid sequence: CSFLFSGWGFPIQYF.

This clone was picked up one time. This rearrangement joins TRBV30 to TRBJ1-3, with D possibly matching TRBD1 (5 bases). Germline CDR1 and CDR2: GTSNPN and SVGIG (reference sequence). The V end was cut by 6 bases, the J end by 0 bases, with 9 bases between. This CDR3 is 13 amino acids long. This CDR3 is CACQGYSGNTIYF. In DNA, the CDR3 is TGTGCCTGCCAGGGATACTCTGGAAACACCATATATTTT.

The chain carries TRBV3-1 (or the pseudogene TRBV3-2) and TRBJ2-7, with D maybe TRBD2 (6 bases). Trimming left V 1 base short and J 2 bases short, with 9 bases between. This CDR3 has 14 amino acids. The germline V gene has CDR1 LGHDT and CDR2 YNNKEL (reference sequence). CDR3 sequence: CASSQVAEAYEQYF. For the CDR3, the DNA is TGTGCCAGCAGCCAAGTAGCGGAGGCCTACGAGCAGTACTTC.

This sequence joins TRBV30 and TRBJ2-7; TRBD1 might be the D (5 bases). V was pared by 2 bases and J by 3 bases, with 11 bases between. CDR3 length: 13 residues. CDR1 and CDR2 (germline): GTSNPN, SVGIG (reference sequence). CDR3 nucleotide sequence: TGTGCCTGGAGTCCCCCAGGGTACTACGAGCAGTACTTC. This gives the protein CAWSPPGYYEQYF.

This chain connects TRBV7-2 to TRBJ2-5, with D perhaps matching TRBD1 or TRBD2 (6 bases each). The germline V gene encodes CDR1 SGHTA and CDR2 FQGNSA. The CDR3 sequence is 14 residues long. V lost 3 bases, J lost 7 bases, and 15 bases lay in between. CDR3 bases: TGTGCCAGCAGCTTGGGGGCGGGGATGTCGACCCAGTACTTC. Its translation is CASSLGAGMSTQYF.

This rearrangement joins TRBV5-1 to TRBJ1-1; D unclear. V lost 4 bases and J lost 0, with 10 bases in between. CDR3 length equals 14 residues. Germline values: CDR1 SGHRS, CDR2 YFSETQ. This CDR3 reads CASSTQALNTEAFF. The CDR3 DNA reads as TGCGCCAGCAGCACCCAGGCCCTGAACACTGAAGCTTTCTTT.

The V gene is TRBV4-2, the J gene TRBJ2-3; D remains ambiguous. The CDR3 is 17 amino acids. Trimming took 0 bases from V and 0 from J, leaving 13 bases between them. Germline V gene lookup returns CDR1 LGHNA and CDR2 YNFKEQ. The CDR3, as DNA: TGTGCCAGCAGCCAAGATTTATGGCAGACTAGCACAGATACGCAGTATTTT. Translated: CASSQDLWQTSTDTQYF.

The rearrangement joins TRBV5-1 to TRBJ2-1; 9 nucleotides match TRBD1. The V gene end was trimmed by 6 bases and the J gene end by 7 bases; junction bases not matched to a gene: 11. Germline assignment: CDR1 SGHRS and CDR2 YFSETQ. This CDR3 region has 15 residues. The CDR3 bases are TGCGCCAGCAACGGCTTACAGGGGGCGCATAATGAGCAGTTCTTC. Its translation is CASNGLQGAHNEQFF.

The DNA for the CDR3 is TGTGCCAGCAGTGGGCCCCAGGGCGCCAGCACCGGGGAGCTGTTTTTT. Protein product: CASSGPQGASTGELFF. The V call is TRBV25-1, the J call TRBJ2-2, with D possibly matching TRBD1 (5 bases). With 4 bases removed from V and 4 bases from J, the gap between germline ends came to 16 bases. The length of the CDR3 is 16 residues. Per the germline V gene, CDR1 is MGHDK and CDR2 is SYGVNS.

V gene TRBV10-3 combines with J gene TRBJ1-2, with D unresolved. CDR1 and CDR2 (germline): ENHRY, SYGVKD. Trimming took off 2 bases at V and 0 bases at J, with 7 bases between the two ends. CDR3 length equals 14 residues. The CDR3 loop reads CAISEATPNYGYTF. For the CDR3, the DNA is TGTGCCATCAGTGAGGCGACACCTAACTATGGCTACACCTTC.

This rearrangement joins TRBV28 to TRBJ2-1; the match to TRBD2 covers 7 bases. Germline CDR1 is MDHEN and CDR2 is SYDVKM. The trim removed 7 bases at V and 0 bases at J, leaving 3 bases unmatched. The CDR3 is 14 amino acids. This CDR3 is CASKPGGSYNEQFF. The CDR3 DNA sequence: TGTGCCAGCAAGCCGGGGGGCTCCTACAATGAGCAGTTCTTC.

This clone has just one count. This chain's CDR3 is CASSFAGTTNTGELFF. CDR3 in DNA: TGTGCCAGCAGCTTTGCGGGGACAACTAACACCGGGGAGCTGTTTTTT. The chain carries TRBV7-2 and TRBJ2-2, with D perhaps being TRBD1 or TRBD2 (6 bases each). CDR1 is SGHTA, CDR2 FQGNSA, per germline. V was cut by 3 bases and J by 2 bases, with 13 bases left in between. CDR3 size: 16 residues. Looking up the rest from reference TRBV7-2 and TRBJ2-2 gives the full variable domain: GAGVSQSPSNKVTEKGKDVELRCDPISGHTALYWYRQSLGQGLEFLIYFQGNSAPDKSGLPSDRFSAERTGGSVSTLTIQRTQQEDSAVYLCASSFAGTTNTGELFFGEGSRLTVL.